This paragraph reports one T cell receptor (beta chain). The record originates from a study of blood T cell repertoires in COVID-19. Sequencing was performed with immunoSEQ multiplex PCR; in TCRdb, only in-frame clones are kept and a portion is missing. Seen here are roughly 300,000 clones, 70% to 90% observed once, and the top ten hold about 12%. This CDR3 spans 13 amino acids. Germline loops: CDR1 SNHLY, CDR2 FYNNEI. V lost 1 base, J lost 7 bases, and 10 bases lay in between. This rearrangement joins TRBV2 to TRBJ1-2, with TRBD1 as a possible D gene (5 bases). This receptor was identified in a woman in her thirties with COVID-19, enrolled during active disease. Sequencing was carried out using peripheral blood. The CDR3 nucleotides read TGTGCCAGCAGTGAAGGGGCAGGGTTTGGCTACACCTTC. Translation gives CASSEGAGFGYTF.